The 15 T cell receptor beta chains given below trace back to one sample, sequenced in a study of blood T cell repertoires in COVID-19. Sequenced by immunoSEQ multiplex PCR; TCRdb stores in-frame clones only, minus some. There are about 370,000 clones in the sample; around 87% occur only once, and 1% lies in the top ten. Source material: PBMCs or T cells enriched from blood (not recorded which). The source is a man between 18 and 29 years old who had recovered from COVID-19.

The chain links TRBV6-2 or TRBV6-3 to TRBJ2-1; TRBD2 aligns across 9 bases. Germline CDR1 reads MNHEY; CDR2 reads SVGEGT. The V and J ends lost 5 bases and 0 bases, in that order; junction bases with no gene match: 5. The CDR3 covers 16 residues. As DNA, the CDR3 is TGTGCCAGCAGTACCCTAGCGGGATTCTCCTACAATGAGCAGTTCTTC. Protein sequence: CASSTLAGFSYNEQFF.

V is TRBV5-1 and J is TRBJ1-1, with D possibly being TRBD1 (6 bases). The V end was cut by 3 bases, the J end by 0 bases, with 9 bases between. The CDR3 length is 14 residues. CDR1 is SGHRS and CDR2 is YFSETQ in the germline V gene. The CDR3 is CASSSTGMNTEAFF. CDR3 nucleotides: TGCGCCAGCAGCTCCACAGGGATGAACACTGAAGCTTTCTTT.

In DNA form, the CDR3 reads TGTGCCAGCGTACACAACACTGAAGCTTTCTTT. Translated: CASVHNTEAFF. The chain uses TRBV6-5 and TRBJ1-1; no firm D call. V shed 8 bases and J shed 2 bases, with 6 bases lying between them. Per germline, CDR1 MNHEY and CDR2 SVGAGI. The CDR3 length is 11 residues.

This chain uses TRBV4-2 with TRBJ1-6; 8 bases agree with TRBD1. Germline loops: CDR1 LGHNA, CDR2 YNFKEQ. V was clipped by 3 bases and J by 5 bases; unmatched bases: 3. This CDR3 is 15 amino acids long. The CDR3 is CASSHGQGDNSPLHF. The CDR3 DNA reads as TGTGCCAGCAGCCACGGACAGGGCGATAATTCACCCCTCCACTTT.

The CDR3 reads CASSDYAADTIYF. The CDR3, as DNA: TGCGCCAGCAGTGACTACGCAGCGGACACCATATATTTT. The J gene is TRBJ1-3, the V gene TRBV10-2, with D uncertain. V was pared by 3 bases and J by 8 bases, with 11 bases between. CDR3 length: 13 amino acids. Germline assignment: CDR1 WSHSY and CDR2 SAAADI.

The rearrangement links TRBV5-1 to TRBJ2-1; no clear D gene. CDR1 SGHRS and CDR2 YFSETQ come from the germline V gene. The CDR3 covers 16 residues. The ends were cut back, 2 bases at V and 0 bases at J, with 12 bases in the middle. DNA of the CDR3: TGCGCCAGCAGCTTTGCCCTTCTCAGCTCCTACAATGAGCAGTTCTTC. Its protein is CASSFALLSSYNEQFF.

The chain has TRBV2 and TRBJ2-5; 8 nucleotides match TRBD1. V trimming: 2 bases; J trimming: 4 bases; junction bases outside the gene matches: 6. This CDR3 has 15 amino acids. Germline V gives CDR1 SNHLY, CDR2 FYNNEI. CDR3 protein: CASSEFQGATETQYF. DNA for the CDR3: TGTGCCAGCAGTGAATTTCAGGGGGCCACAGAGACCCAGTACTTC.

V is TRBV19 and J is TRBJ1-5, with D unresolved. Germline loops: CDR1 LNHDA, CDR2 SQIVND (reference sequence). The CDR3 has 15 amino acids. Deletions cut 0 bases from V and 4 bases from J, with 10 bases between. The CDR3, as DNA: TGTGCCAGTAGTATAGAAGGTTTAGCGAATCAGCCCCAGCATTTT. It is translated as CASSIEGLANQPQHF.

The CDR3, as DNA: TGTGCCAGCAGCCTGACAGGGCCGGGCACAGATACGCAGTATTTT. Translation: CASSLTGPGTDTQYF. The J gene is TRBJ2-3, the V gene TRBV7-3; TRBD1 matches at 7 bases. Germline loops: CDR1 SGHTA, CDR2 FQGTGA. The CDR3 totals 15 residues. Trimming at V came to 5 bases and at J to 1 base, leaving 6 bases not matched to a gene.

This clone was recorded only once. The chain is built from TRBV6-5 and TRBJ2-1, with 7 bases fitting TRBD2. V shed 1 base and J 4 bases; nucleotides not matched to a gene: 7. In germline, CDR1 is MNHEY, CDR2 SVGAGI. CDR3 length equals 16 residues. The DNA for the CDR3 is TGTGCCAGCAGTTACTTGAGCGGGACGACGTACAATGAGCAGTTCTTC. Translated, it gives CASSYLSGTTYNEQFF.

The V call is TRBV6-2 or TRBV6-3, the J call TRBJ1-1, with 10 bases lining up with TRBD1. The CDR3 has 19 amino acids. Per germline, CDR1 MNHEY and CDR2 SVGEGT. V was pared by 6 bases and J by 1 base, with 17 bases of the junction left unmatched. CDR3 sequence: CASSTMIIRDRGGNTEAFF. The DNA of the CDR3 is TGTGCCAGCAGCACTATGATAATCCGGGACAGGGGAGGGAACACTGAAGCTTTCTTT.

This CDR3 reads CASSEGRGYGYTF. As DNA, the CDR3 is TGTGCCAGCAGTGAAGGGCGAGGGTATGGCTACACCTTC. The rearrangement uses TRBV6-1 and TRBJ1-2; no firm D call. The CDR3 extends over 13 amino acids. V shed 1 base and J shed 5 bases, with 8 bases lying between them. The V gene's germline CDR1 is MNHNS and CDR2 SASEGT.

This sequence joins TRBV7-9 and TRBJ2-7; 8 nucleotides agree with TRBD2. The J segment lost 5 bases and the V segment lost 10 bases, leaving 25 bases of the junction unmatched. This CDR3 is built from 18 residues. Germline V gene data show CDR1 as SEHNR and CDR2 as FQNEAQ (reference sequence). CDR3 protein: CATKTGLANPPKDDEQYF. The CDR3 DNA follows: TGTGCCACCAAAACCGGACTAGCCAACCCCCCTAAAGATGACGAGCAGTACTTC.

V is TRBV18 and J is TRBJ2-5; no definite D call. Germline V gene lookup returns CDR1 KGHSH and CDR2 LQKENI. The ends were cut back, 2 bases at V and 2 bases at J, with 9 bases in the middle. This CDR3 comprises 14 residues. The DNA for the CDR3 is TGTGCCAGCTCACCAGAAAATCAGCAAGAGACCCAGTACTTC. This sequence encodes CASSPENQQETQYF.

V is TRBV27 and J is TRBJ1-1; D not certain. Trimming shortened V by 5 bases and J by 1 base, and 17 bases separated the two germline ends. The germline CDR1 and CDR2 sequences are MNHEY and SMNVEV (reference sequence). There are 16 residues in the CDR3. The CDR3 coding sequence is TGTGCCAGCAGTCCTAAGGGCAGGACTGAGAACACTGAAGCTTTCTTT. This codes for CASSPKGRTENTEAFF.